Following are 22 T cell receptor beta chains from one sample sequenced in a study of shared clonotypes between healthy human individuals. The data were produced by immunoSEQ multiplex PCR, yet TCRdb's version contains in-frame clones alone and is incomplete. This sample has approximately 2.1 million clones, with over 85% found just once. The sample comprised naive CD4+ T cells from PBMCs. Subset denoted: CD45RA+ positively selected. The source of these receptors is a man in his late teens or twenties in good health. Some clones in this sample may be carry-over from other donors' samples.

The rearrangement joins TRBV18 to TRBJ1-1; no reliable D call. The CDR3 sequence is 15 residues long. Germline CDR1 KGHSH, CDR2 LQKENI. The V and J ends lost 4 bases and 1 base respectively, with 13 bases between them. DNA for the CDR3: TGTGCCAGCTCACTTGGGCAGGCCGAGAACACTGAAGCTTTCTTT. It specifies CASSLGQAENTEAFF.

The genes are TRBV7-9 and TRBJ1-4; a weak D match, TRBD1 (6 bases). Germline V CDR1 and CDR2: SEHNR, FQNEAQ (reference sequence). The ends were cut back, 5 bases at V and 10 bases at J, with 8 bases in the middle. The CDR3 loop spans 11 amino acids. The CDR3 sequence is CASSATGKLFF. Written as DNA, the CDR3 is TGTGCCAGCAGCGCGACAGGAAAACTGTTTTTT.

CDR3 protein: CASRQGSTDTQYF. CDR3 sequence (DNA): TGCGCCAGTAGACAGGGGAGCACAGATACGCAGTATTTT. The J gene is TRBJ2-3, the V gene TRBV5-1; 8 bases map to TRBD1. J was trimmed by 0 bases and V by 8 bases; bases with no gene match: 2. This CDR3 has 13 amino acids. Germline loops: CDR1 SGHRS, CDR2 YFSETQ.

V and J are TRBV21-1 and TRBJ2-7; TRBD1 is the table's D call, not checked against the DNA. TRBV21-1 is listed as a pseudogene. The CDR3 has 17 amino acids. CDR3 in DNA: TGTGCCAGAAGAACAGGGGGCGAATTCCCCGGGCCCTACGAGCAGTACTTC. Translation: CARRTGGEFPGPYEQYF.

The chain carries TRBV7-8 and TRBJ1-4, with a possible D match to TRBD1 (5 bases). The V gene lost 5 bases and the J gene lost 8 bases, with 18 bases spanning the gap. This CDR3 contains 15 residues. The germline V gene has CDR1 SGHVS and CDR2 FQNEAQ. CDR3 nucleotides: TGTGCCAGCAGCCAAGCTCAGGGTCTAGGGGAAAAACTGTTTTTT. Protein: CASSQAQGLGEKLFF.

The genes are TRBV29-1 and TRBJ2-3; possibly TRBD2 for D (6 bases). The CDR3 totals 14 residues. Trimming took off 6 bases at V and 2 bases at J, with 15 bases between the two ends. Germline assignment: CDR1 SQVTM and CDR2 ANQGSEA. CDR3 loop: CSVRPGLHTDTQYF. The CDR3 DNA is TGCAGCGTCCGGCCGGGACTCCACACAGATACGCAGTATTTT.

This chain links TRBV5-1 with TRBJ1-2; possibly TRBD1 for D (5 bases). Trimming shortened V by 0 bases and J by 4 bases, and 10 bases separated the two germline ends. The CDR3 sequence is 14 residues long. Germline CDR1 is SGHRS and CDR2 is YFSETQ. Written as DNA, the CDR3 is TGCGCCAGCAGCTTGGGAGCAGGGCTCTATGGCTACACCTTC. Protein product: CASSLGAGLYGYTF.

This sequence joins TRBV10-3 and TRBJ2-2; D possibly corresponds to TRBD2 (5 bases). The germline V and J ends were trimmed by 3 bases and 0 bases, with 8 bases remaining between them. The V gene's germline CDR1 is ENHRY and CDR2 SYGVKD. This CDR3 contains 15 residues. CDR3 bases: TGTGCCATCAGTGAACTGCGGGCGAACACCGGGGAGCTGTTTTTT. It specifies CAISELRANTGELFF.

The chain couples TRBV7-3 to TRBJ2-3; TRBD1 matches at 9 bases. CDR3 length: 16 amino acids. Germline CDR1 SGHTA, CDR2 FQGTGA. V trimming: 4 bases; J trimming: 8 bases; junction bases outside the gene matches: 13. CDR3 DNA sequence: TGTGCCAGCAGCTCGCCCGTCCCGGGACAGGGAGGTACGCAGTATTTT. Amino acids: CASSSPVPGQGGTQYF.

The chain couples TRBV5-4 to TRBJ2-2; 7 bases align to TRBD1. Unmatched junction bases numbered 4, after V lost 4 bases and J lost 4 bases. CDR3 size: 14 residues. CDR1 SGHNT and CDR2 YYREEE come from the germline V gene (reference sequence). The CDR3 region is CASSPTGFTGELFF. For the CDR3, the DNA is TGTGCCAGCAGCCCGACAGGGTTCACCGGGGAGCTGTTTTTT.

V gene TRBV5-1 combines with J gene TRBJ2-3, with 8 bases lining up with TRBD2. The CDR3 covers 14 residues. Germline CDR1 and CDR2: SGHRS and YFSETQ. The ends lost 4 bases at V and 4 bases at J; junction bases unmatched: 5. CDR3 bases: TGCGCCAGCAGCGCCTCTAGCGGGTCAGATACGCAGTATTTT. Translated, it gives CASSASSGSDTQYF.

The chain is built from TRBV28 and TRBJ2-7; weak D call: TRBD2 (6 bases). CDR3 size: 14 residues. Germline CDR1 is MDHEN and CDR2 is SYDVKM. V lost 5 bases to trimming and J lost 3 bases, with 14 bases between them. The CDR3 bases are TGTGCCAGCAGTCAGTGGAGGGGTCTCTACGAGCAGTACTTC. Protein: CASSQWRGLYEQYF.

The chain has TRBV30 and TRBJ2-3, with a possible D match to TRBD2 (6 bases). Germline lookup yields CDR1 GTSNPN and CDR2 SVGIG (reference sequence). V lost 1 base to trimming and J lost 5 bases, with 10 bases between them. CDR3 length: 13 residues. For the CDR3, the DNA is TGTGCCTGGAGTGCGGGAGTCGGAGATACGCAGTATTTT. Translated, it gives CAWSAGVGDTQYF.

Worth noting for this clone: The same CDR3 is also encoded by other DNA sequences in this sample. The V gene is TRBV4-2, the J gene TRBJ2-3; D is unresolved. V was clipped by 0 bases and J by 3 bases, with 1 base between them. Looked up from germline, CDR1 is LGHNA and CDR2 is YNFKEQ. The CDR3 consists of 12 residues. The CDR3: CASSQETDTQYF. CDR3 bases: TGTGCCAGCAGCCAAGAGACAGATACGCAGTATTTT.

The V gene is TRBV7-7, the J gene TRBJ2-2; the D gene could be TRBD1 or TRBD2 (5 bases each). Germline lookup yields CDR1 SSHAT and CDR2 FNYEAQ (reference sequence). V was shortened by 7 bases and J by 14 bases, with 20 bases between the two germline ends. The CDR3 sequence is 13 residues long. Here the CDR3 DNA reads TGTGCCAGCACTCTGGGAGTGGGGACCGGCCTGTTTTTT. The encoded protein is CASTLGVGTGLFF.

The rearrangement joins TRBV30 to TRBJ1-6, with D unclear. The CDR3 sequence is 14 residues long. Germline V gene lookup returns CDR1 GTSNPN and CDR2 SVGIG (reference sequence). V shed 2 bases and J shed 9 bases, with 14 bases lying between them. CDR3 in DNA: TGTGCCTGGAGTTCAGGTCTGAGTGGTTCACCCCTCCACTTT. Protein sequence: CAWSSGLSGSPLHF.

The chain couples TRBV27 to TRBJ2-7; tentative D call: TRBD1 (5 bases). With 4 bases removed from V and 6 bases from J, the gap between germline ends came to 19 bases. The length of the CDR3 is 15 residues. Germline lookup yields CDR1 MNHEY and CDR2 SMNVEV (reference sequence). CDR3 nucleotide sequence: TGTGCCAGCAGTTCCCAAGGCAGGGTAGGTTCCGAGCAGTACTTC. This encodes CASSSQGRVGSEQYF.

Comments on this clone: In the same sample, other DNA sequences code for this CDR3. The chain is built from TRBV9 and TRBJ2-5, with 9 bases fitting TRBD2. The ends lost 0 bases at V and 4 bases at J; junction bases unmatched: 1. The length of the CDR3 is 14 residues. Germline values: CDR1 SGDLS, CDR2 YYNGEE. This chain's CDR3 is CASSVGGRVETQYF. The CDR3 bases are TGTGCCAGCAGCGTAGGCGGGAGGGTAGAGACCCAGTACTTC.

V and J are TRBV2 and TRBJ2-1; possibly TRBD2 for D (5 bases). Trimming took off 6 bases at V and 0 bases at J, with 12 bases between the two ends. The CDR3 extends over 15 amino acids. Germline V gives CDR1 SNHLY, CDR2 FYNNEI. CDR3 sequence reads: CASSPSGSSYNEQFF. In nucleotides, the CDR3 is TGTGCCAGCAGCCCGAGCGGAAGCTCCTACAATGAGCAGTTCTTC.

The rearrangement joins TRBV5-1 to TRBJ2-1; D possibly corresponds to TRBD2 (6 bases). In germline, CDR1 is SGHRS, CDR2 YFSETQ. V was trimmed by 4 bases and J by 4 bases, leaving 15 bases between them. The CDR3 totals 15 residues. The CDR3 bases are TGCGCCAGCAGCCCCCTTACGGGAGCGTACAATGAGCAGTTCTTC. This codes for CASSPLTGAYNEQFF. The variable domain in full, with the rest retrieved from reference TRBV5-1 and TRBJ2-1, is KAGVTQTPRYLIKTRGQQVTLSCSPISGHRSVSWYQQTPGQGLQFLFEYFSETQRNKGNFPGRFSGRQFSNSRSEMNVSTLELGDSALYLCASSPLTGAYNEQFFGPGTRLTVL.

The chain is built from TRBV18 and TRBJ1-6, with a possible D match to TRBD1 (6 bases). Trimming left V 1 base short and J 7 bases short, with 14 bases between. Germline values: CDR1 KGHSH, CDR2 LQKENI. The CDR3 totals 16 residues. DNA of the CDR3: TGTGCCAGCTCACCACGGGACATCGCGGGGAATTCACCCCTCCACTTT. Encoded protein: CASSPRDIAGNSPLHF.

For this clone: The same CDR3 also results from other DNA sequences found in this sample. The chain uses TRBV2 and TRBJ2-2; D is uncertain. Germline CDR1 reads SNHLY; CDR2 reads FYNNEI. There are 12 residues in the CDR3. Trimming took off 5 bases at V and 2 bases at J, with 3 bases between the two ends. The CDR3 nucleotides are TGTGCCAGCAGTAGAAACACCGGGGAGCTGTTTTTT. Translating it yields CASSRNTGELFF.